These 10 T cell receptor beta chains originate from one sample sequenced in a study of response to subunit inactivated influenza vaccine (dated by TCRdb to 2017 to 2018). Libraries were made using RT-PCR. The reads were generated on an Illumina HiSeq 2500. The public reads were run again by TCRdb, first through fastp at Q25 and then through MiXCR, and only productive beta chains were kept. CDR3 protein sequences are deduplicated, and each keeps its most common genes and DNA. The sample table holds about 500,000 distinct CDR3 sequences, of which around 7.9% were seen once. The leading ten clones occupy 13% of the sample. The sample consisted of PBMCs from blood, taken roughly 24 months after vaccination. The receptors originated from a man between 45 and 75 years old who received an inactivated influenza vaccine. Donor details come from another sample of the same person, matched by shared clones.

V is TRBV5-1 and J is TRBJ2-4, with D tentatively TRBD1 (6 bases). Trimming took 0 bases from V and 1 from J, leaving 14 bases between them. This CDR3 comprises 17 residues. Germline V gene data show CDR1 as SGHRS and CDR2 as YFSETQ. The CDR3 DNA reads TGCGCCAGCAGCTTGGGCGAAACCCAGGGGGCCAAAAACATTCAGTACTTC. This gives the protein CASSLGETQGAKNIQYF.

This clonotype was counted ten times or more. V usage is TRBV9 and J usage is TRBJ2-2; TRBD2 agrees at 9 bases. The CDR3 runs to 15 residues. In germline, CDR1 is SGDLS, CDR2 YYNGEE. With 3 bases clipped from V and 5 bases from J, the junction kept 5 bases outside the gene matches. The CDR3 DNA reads TGTGCCAGCAGCGGAGCGGGGGGAAGGACCGGGGAGCTGTTTTTT. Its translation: CASSGAGGRTGELFF.

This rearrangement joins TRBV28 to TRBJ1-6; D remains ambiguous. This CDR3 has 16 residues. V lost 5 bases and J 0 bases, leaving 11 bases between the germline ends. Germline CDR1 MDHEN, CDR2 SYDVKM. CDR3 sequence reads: CASSQAGSSYNSPLHF. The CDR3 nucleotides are TGTGCCAGCAGTCAGGCGGGGAGCTCCTATAATTCACCCCTCCACTTT.

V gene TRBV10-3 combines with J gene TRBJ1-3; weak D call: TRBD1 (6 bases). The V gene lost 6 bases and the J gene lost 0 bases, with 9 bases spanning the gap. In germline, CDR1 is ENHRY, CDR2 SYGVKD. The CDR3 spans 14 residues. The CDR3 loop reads CAIRDSNSGNTIYF. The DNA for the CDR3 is TGTGCCATCAGGGACAGCAACTCTGGAAACACCATATATTTT.

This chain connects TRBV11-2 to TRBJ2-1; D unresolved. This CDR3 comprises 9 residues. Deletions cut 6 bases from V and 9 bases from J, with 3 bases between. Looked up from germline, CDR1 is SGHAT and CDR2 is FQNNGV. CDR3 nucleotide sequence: TGTGCCAGCAGTGGTGAGCAGTTCTTC. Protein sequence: CASSGEQFF.

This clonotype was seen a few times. The CDR3 sequence is CASSEGLGKTLGETQYF. Here the CDR3 DNA reads TGTGCCAGCAGTGAAGGTTTAGGGAAAACCCTTGGGGAGACCCAGTACTTC. This rearrangement joins TRBV2 to TRBJ2-5; D gene uncertain. Germline CDR1 and CDR2: SNHLY and FYNNEI. Trimming stripped 1 base from V and 5 bases from J, with 20 bases between. The CDR3 is made up of 17 amino acids.

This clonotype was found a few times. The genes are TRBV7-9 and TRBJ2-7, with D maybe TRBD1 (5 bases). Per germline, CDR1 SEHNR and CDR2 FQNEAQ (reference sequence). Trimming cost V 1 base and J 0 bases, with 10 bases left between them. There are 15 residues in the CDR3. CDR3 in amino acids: CASSLEQGLSYEQYF. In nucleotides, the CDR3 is TGTGCCAGCAGCTTAGAGCAGGGCCTCTCCTACGAGCAGTACTTC.

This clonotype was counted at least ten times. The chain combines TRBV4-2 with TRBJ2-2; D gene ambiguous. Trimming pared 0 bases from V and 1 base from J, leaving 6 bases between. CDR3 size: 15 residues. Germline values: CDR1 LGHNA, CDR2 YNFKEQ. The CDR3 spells CASSQDPRNTGELFF. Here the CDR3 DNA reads TGTGCCAGCAGCCAAGACCCAAGGAACACCGGGGAGCTGTTTTTT.

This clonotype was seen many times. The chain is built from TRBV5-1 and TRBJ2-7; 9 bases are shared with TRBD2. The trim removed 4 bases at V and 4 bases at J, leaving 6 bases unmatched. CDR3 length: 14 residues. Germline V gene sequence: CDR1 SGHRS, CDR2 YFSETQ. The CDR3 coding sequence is TGCGCCAGCAGCCAAAGACTAGCGGTTTACGAGCAGTACTTC. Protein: CASSQRLAVYEQYF.

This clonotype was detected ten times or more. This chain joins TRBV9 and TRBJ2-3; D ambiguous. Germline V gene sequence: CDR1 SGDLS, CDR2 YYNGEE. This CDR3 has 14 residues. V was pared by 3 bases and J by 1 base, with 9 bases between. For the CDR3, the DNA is TGTGCCAGCAGCGCCGTGAGAGGCACAGATACGCAGTATTTT. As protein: CASSAVRGTDTQYF.